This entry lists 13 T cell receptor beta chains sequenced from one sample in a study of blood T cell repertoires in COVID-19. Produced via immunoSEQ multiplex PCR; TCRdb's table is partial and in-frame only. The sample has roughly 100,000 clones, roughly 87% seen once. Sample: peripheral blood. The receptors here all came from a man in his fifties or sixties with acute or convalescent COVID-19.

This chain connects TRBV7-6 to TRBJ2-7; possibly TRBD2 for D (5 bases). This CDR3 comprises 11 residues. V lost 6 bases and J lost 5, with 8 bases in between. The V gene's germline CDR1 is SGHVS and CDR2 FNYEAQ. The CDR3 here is CASSHGDEQYF. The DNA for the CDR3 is TGTGCCAGCAGTCACGGGGACGAGCAGTACTTC. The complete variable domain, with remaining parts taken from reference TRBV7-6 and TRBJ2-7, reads GAGVSQSPRYKVTKRGQDVALRCDPISGHVSLYWYRQALGQGPEFLTYFNYEAQQDKSGLPNDRFSAERPEGSISTLTIQRTEQRDSAMYRCASSHGDEQYFGPGTRLTVT.

CDR3 in amino acids: CAISAPLAGGGDTQYF. CDR3 sequence (DNA): TGTGCCATCAGTGCTCCTCTAGCGGGGGGAGGAGATACGCAGTATTTT. This rearrangement joins TRBV10-3 to TRBJ2-3, with TRBD2 identical over 11 bases. The CDR3 covers 16 residues. Germline V lookup: CDR1 ENHRY, CDR2 SYGVKD. Germline trimming cut 4 bases from V and 5 bases from J; bases unmatched to any gene: 8.

CDR3 sequence: CASETGGEAFF. CDR3 DNA: TGTGCCAGCGAAACAGGGGGCGAAGCTTTCTTT. The J gene is TRBJ1-1, the V gene TRBV7-9, with TRBD1 matching 9 bases. CDR1 and CDR2 (germline): SEHNR, FQNEAQ (reference sequence). J lost 8 bases, V lost 8 bases, and 3 bases had no gene match. The CDR3 has 11 residues.

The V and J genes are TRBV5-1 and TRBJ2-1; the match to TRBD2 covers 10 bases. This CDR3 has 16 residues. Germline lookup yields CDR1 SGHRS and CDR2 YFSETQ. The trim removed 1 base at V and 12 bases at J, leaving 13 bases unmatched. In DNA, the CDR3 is TGCGCCAGCAGCTTGAGTAGCGGGGGGTACCCCCATGGGCAGTTCTTC. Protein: CASSLSSGGYPHGQFF.

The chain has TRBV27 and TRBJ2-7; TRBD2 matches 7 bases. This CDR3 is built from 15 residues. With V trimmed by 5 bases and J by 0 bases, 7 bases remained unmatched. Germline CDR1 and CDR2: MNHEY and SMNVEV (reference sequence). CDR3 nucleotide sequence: TGTGCCAGCAGTGCTCCCGGGGACTACTCCTACGAGCAGTACTTC. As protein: CASSAPGDYSYEQYF.

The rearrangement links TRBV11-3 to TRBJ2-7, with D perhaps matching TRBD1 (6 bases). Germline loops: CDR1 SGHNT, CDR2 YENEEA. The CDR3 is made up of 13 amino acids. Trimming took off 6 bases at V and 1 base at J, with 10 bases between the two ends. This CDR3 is CASSSQGSYEQYF. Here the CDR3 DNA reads TGTGCCAGCAGTTCACAGGGATCCTACGAGCAGTACTTC.

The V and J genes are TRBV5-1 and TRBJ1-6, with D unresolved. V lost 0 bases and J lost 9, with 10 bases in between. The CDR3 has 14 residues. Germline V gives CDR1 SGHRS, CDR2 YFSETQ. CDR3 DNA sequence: TGCGCCAGCAGCTTGGGGCAGGATAGTTCACCCCTCCACTTT. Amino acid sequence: CASSLGQDSSPLHF.

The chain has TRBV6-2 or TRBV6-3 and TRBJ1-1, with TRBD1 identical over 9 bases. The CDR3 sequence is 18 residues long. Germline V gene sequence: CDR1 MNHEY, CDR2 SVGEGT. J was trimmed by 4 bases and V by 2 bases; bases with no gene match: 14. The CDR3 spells CASSYPTGQGLWGTEAFF. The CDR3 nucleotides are TGTGCCAGCAGTTACCCTACCGGACAGGGGCTTTGGGGCACTGAAGCTTTCTTT.

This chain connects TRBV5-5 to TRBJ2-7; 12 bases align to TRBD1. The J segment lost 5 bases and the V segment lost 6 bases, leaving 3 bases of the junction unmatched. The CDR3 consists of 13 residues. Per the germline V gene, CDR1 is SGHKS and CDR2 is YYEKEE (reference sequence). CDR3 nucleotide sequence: TGTGCCAGCACCGGGACAGGGGGCCACGAGCAGTACTTC. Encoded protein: CASTGTGGHEQYF.

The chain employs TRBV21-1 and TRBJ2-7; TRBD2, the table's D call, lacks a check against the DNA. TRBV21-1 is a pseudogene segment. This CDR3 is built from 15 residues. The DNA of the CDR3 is TGTGCCAGCAGCACACTACTAGCGGAGCCCTACGAGCAGTACTTC. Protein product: CASSTLLAEPYEQYF.

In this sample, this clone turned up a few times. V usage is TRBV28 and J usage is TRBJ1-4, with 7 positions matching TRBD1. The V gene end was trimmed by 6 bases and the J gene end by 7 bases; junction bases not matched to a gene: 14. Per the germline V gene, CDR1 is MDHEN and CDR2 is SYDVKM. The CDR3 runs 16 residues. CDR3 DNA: TGTGCCAGCAGCCCTGGACAGGCCCTCTCTGGTGAAAAACTGTTTTTT. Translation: CASSPGQALSGEKLFF.

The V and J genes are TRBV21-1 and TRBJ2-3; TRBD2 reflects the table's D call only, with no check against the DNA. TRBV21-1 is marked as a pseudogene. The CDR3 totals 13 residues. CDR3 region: CASSKEAGDTQYF. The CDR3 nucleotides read TGTGCCAGCAGCAAAGAGGCGGGAGATACGCAGTATTTT.

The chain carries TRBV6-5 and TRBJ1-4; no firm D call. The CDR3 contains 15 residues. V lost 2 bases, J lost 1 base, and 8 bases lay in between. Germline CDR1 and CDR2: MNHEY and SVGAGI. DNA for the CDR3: TGTGCCAGCAGTTACCGATATAGAACTAATGAAAAACTGTTTTTT. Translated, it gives CASSYRYRTNEKLFF.